The 20 T cell receptor beta chains in this list originate from one sample, sequenced in a study of tumor-infiltrating lymphocytes in primary liver carcinoma. With around 450 ng total RNA as template and a constant-region primer, TCR beta cDNA was made. Slightly modified ARM-PCR with three nested multiplex PCR rounds yielded TCR beta libraries. The two initial PCR rounds, around 10 cycles each, used TRBV1-TRBV30 forward and C-beta reverse primers. TCRdb used MiXCR to reprocess the multiplex PCR reads, holding one entry per CDR3 protein. This table has 100,000 to 150,000 distinct CDR3 sequences, 64% appearing once. Joint extraction of RNA and DNA used roughly 20-33 mg of bulk tissue that was unsorted. The source material was liver tumor tissue from sampling region 3. Subset indicated: tumor region T3, left-lateral pole. Every receptor here comes from a woman aged 60-70 years with primary liver carcinoma and hepatitis B virus infection.

This clonotype was counted many times. The V and J genes are TRBV6-1 and TRBJ1-6, with D maybe TRBD1 (6 bases). Germline CDR1 and CDR2: MNHNS and SASEGT. V was cut by 6 bases and J by 0 bases, with 12 bases left in between. CDR3 length equals 16 residues. This chain's CDR3 is CASRERQDSYNSPLHF. The CDR3 bases are TGTGCCAGCAGGGAGCGACAGGACTCCTATAATTCACCCCTCCACTTT.

This clonotype was counted only a few times. The V gene is TRBV28, the J gene TRBJ2-3; D gene uncertain. The CDR3 is made up of 15 amino acids. Germline CDR1 MDHEN, CDR2 SYDVKM. Trimming removed 3 bases at V and 0 bases at J, with 10 bases between. CDR3 sequence: CASSFTSGSTDTQYF. The CDR3 region has the DNA TGTGCCAGCAGTTTTACGTCCGGCAGCACAGATACGCAGTATTTT.

The DNA of the CDR3 is TGCAGCGTTGAACTGCCTAGCGAGGGTGGTGAGAAGTACTTC. Translation: CSVELPSEGGEKYF. The chain is built from TRBV29-1 and TRBJ2-7; tentative D call: TRBD2 (6 bases). With 2 bases removed from V and 11 bases from J, the gap between germline ends came to 22 bases. The CDR3 has 14 amino acids. The germline V gene encodes CDR1 SQVTM and CDR2 ANQGSEA.

On this clonotype itself: With a much larger clone just one base away, this may be a read error. The chain is built from TRBV10-3 and TRBJ2-7; maybe TRBD2 (5 bases). CDR1 is ENHRY, CDR2 SYGVKD, per germline. The CDR3 totals 12 residues. Deletions cut 10 bases from V and 7 bases from J, with 17 bases between. CDR3 protein: CASLGDTEEQYF. The CDR3 DNA reads TGTGCCAGCCTGGGAGACACGGAGGAGCAGTACTTC.

A single count supports this clonotype. The germline gene is not matched at one end of the junction; a read error may be the cause. This sequence joins TRBV6-1 and TRBJ2-1, with 9 bases aligning to TRBD2. Germline values: CDR1 MNHNS, CDR2 SASEGT. The CDR3 is 15 amino acids. CDR3 bases: TGCGCCAGCAGTGAAGTGCGGACTAGCGTCGATGAGCAGCTCTTC. This codes for CASSEVRTSVDEQLF.

In this sample, this clonotype turned up many times. V gene TRBV10-1 combines with J gene TRBJ2-1; 9 bases map to TRBD1. The CDR3 is made up of 15 amino acids. V lost 6 bases and J lost 6; bases outside the gene matches: 9. Germline V gene lookup returns CDR1 WNHNN and CDR2 SYGVQD (reference sequence). CDR3 coding DNA: TGCGCCAGCAGCCACTTGAGGACAGGGGCCAATGAGCAGTTCTTC. Its protein product is CASSHLRTGANEQFF.

In this sample, this clonotype turned up a few times. As the CDR3 is not closed by the conserved phenylalanine or tryptophan, this likely results from a read error. Because the CDR3's place on the DNA is in doubt, the DNA is left out and the CDR3 is given as listed by TCRdb. The chain employs TRBV11-2 and TRBJ2-3; the table gives TRBD2 as D, unverified against the DNA. The CDR3 is 13 amino acids long, termini counted. CDR1 and CDR2 (germline): SGHAT, FQNNGV. The CDR3 here is CASNSGLAGGRYS.

Comments on this clonotype: Relative to the germline gene, one junction end is altered; a read error may explain this. The V gene is TRBV6-5, the J gene TRBJ2-2; the D gene is possibly TRBD2 (5 bases). The CDR3 consists of 15 residues. The germline gives CDR1 MNHEY, CDR2 SVGAGI. CDR3 loop: CACSYHGRVTGELFF. Here the CDR3 DNA reads TGTGCCTGCAGTTATCATGGGAGAGTGACCGGGGAGCTGTTTTTT.

With respect to this clonotype: A much larger clone sits a single nucleotide away, making a read error possible. The chain has TRBV20-1 and TRBJ1-1, with TRBD1 as a possible D gene (6 bases). This CDR3 region has 13 residues. Trimming left V 7 bases short and J 5 bases short, with 17 bases between. The germline gives CDR1 DFQATT, CDR2 SNEGSKA (reference sequence). CDR3 DNA sequence: TGCAGTGTTAGTCAGGGGTTTGGGACTGAAGCTTTCTTT. Translation: CSVSQGFGTEAFF.

On this clonotype: A read error is possible here, since a much larger clone lies one base away. V gene TRBV30 combines with J gene TRBJ1-1; 7 bases are a match to TRBD1. V dropped 4 bases and J dropped 10; count of bases not matched to a gene: 9. There are 12 residues in the CDR3. The germline V gene encodes CDR1 GTSNPN and CDR2 SVGIG (reference sequence). In nucleotides, the CDR3 is TGTGCCTGGAAGAGGGGGCCAGGGGGAGCTTTCTTT. Its translation: CAWKRGPGGAFF. Full variable domain (missing parts from reference TRBV30 and TRBJ1-1): SQTIHQWPATLVQPVGSPLSLECTVEGTSNPNLYWYRQAAGRGLQLLFYSVGIGQISSEVPQNLSASRPQDRQFILSSKKLLLSDSGFYLCAWKRGPGGAFFGQGTRLTVV.

A note on this clonotype: At one end, the junction sequence differs from germline, possibly due to a read error. This sequence joins TRBV11-2 and TRBJ2-4; no reliable D call. The CDR3 consists of 14 residues. In germline, CDR1 is SGHAT, CDR2 FQNNGV. The CDR3 sequence is CASSAGVNENIQYF. The CDR3 DNA is TGTGCAAGCAGCGCCGGAGTTAACGAAAACATTCAGTACTTC. The whole variable domain, remainder taken from reference TRBV11-2 and TRBJ2-4, is EAGVAQSPRYKIIEKRQSVAFWCNPISGHATLYWYQQILGQGPKLLIQFQNNGVVDDSQLPKDRFSAERLKGVDSTLKIQPAKLEDSAVYLCASSAGVNENIQYFGAGTRLSVL.

The chain employs TRBV30 and TRBJ2-1, with D perhaps matching TRBD1 or TRBD2 (5 bases each). V shed 3 bases and J shed 9 bases, with 18 bases lying between them. Germline V gene data show CDR1 as GTSNPN and CDR2 as SVGIG (reference sequence). This CDR3 has 14 amino acids. The CDR3 is CAWRSGRLNTEQFF. The DNA for the CDR3 is TGTGCCTGGAGATCGGGACGGCTAAACACTGAGCAGTTCTTC.

This clonotype has just a few counts. This may arise from a read error, as a much more abundant clone is one base away. This chain links TRBV4-2 with TRBJ2-1; 12 bases map to TRBD2. Germline loops: CDR1 LGHNA, CDR2 YNFKEQ. The CDR3 is 16 residues long. The chain's CDR3 is CANSQEGTSGYNEQFF. CDR3 bases: TGTGCCAACAGCCAAGAAGGGACTAGCGGGTACAATGAGCAGTTCTTC.

Turning to this clonotype: This may be a read error, as it is one base from a much larger clone. The chain has TRBV5-6 and TRBJ1-2; D is ambiguous. Germline V gene sequence: CDR1 SGHDT, CDR2 YYEEEE. The length of the CDR3 is 14 residues. This CDR3 reads CVSSLRREYYGYTF. For the CDR3, the DNA is TGTGTCAGCAGCTTGAGAAGGGAATACTATGGCTACACCTTC.

There are many counts of this clonotype. The chain links TRBV4-1 to TRBJ2-1; the match to TRBD2 covers 11 bases. Trimming removed 1 base from V and 9 bases from J; junction bases left unmatched: 2. The CDR3 is 14 amino acids. Germline CDR1 MGHRA, CDR2 YSYEKL. CDR3 sequence reads: CASSQGGLAVEQFF. The CDR3 nucleotides are TGCGCCAGCAGCCAAGGGGGACTAGCGGTTGAGCAGTTCTTC.

The chain employs TRBV5-1 and TRBJ2-3, with no clear D. The V end was cut by 0 bases, the J end by 5 bases, with 10 bases between. The CDR3 consists of 14 residues. Germline values: CDR1 SGHRS, CDR2 YFSETQ. This CDR3 is CASSLGVAIDTQYF. CDR3 coding DNA: TGCGCCAGCAGCTTGGGGGTAGCCATAGATACGCAGTATTTT.

The sample holds many counts of this clonotype. The chain links TRBV10-2 to TRBJ2-2, with TRBD2 matching 8 bases. With V trimmed by 2 bases and J by 5 bases, 7 bases remained unmatched. Germline V lookup: CDR1 WSHSY, CDR2 SAAADI. The CDR3 runs 16 residues. The CDR3 coding sequence is TGCGCCAGCAGTGAGGGTTCCAGCGGGAGAACCGGGGAGCTGTTTTTT. It encodes CASSEGSSGRTGELFF.

On this clonotype itself: The CDR3 ends on some other residue instead of the conserved phenylalanine or tryptophan, so this is likely a read error. CDR3 sequence (DNA): TGCAGCGCGTATTCGGGATTTCAAGAGGCCCAGTACATC. Protein: CSAYSGFQEAQYI. The V gene is TRBV29-1, the J gene TRBJ2-5, with D tentatively TRBD2 (5 bases). This CDR3 has 13 residues. Germline CDR1 and CDR2: SQVTM and ANQGSEA.

This clonotype was picked up many times. The V call is TRBV12-3 or TRBV12-4, the J call TRBJ2-5; 8 nucleotides match TRBD1. V lost 6 bases to trimming and J lost 4 bases; unmatched junction nucleotides: 4. The CDR3 is made up of 13 amino acids. CDR3 nucleotide sequence: TGTGCCAGCAGCGGGACAGGAGGAGAGACCCAGTACTTC. This codes for CASSGTGGETQYF.

The chain links TRBV6-2 or TRBV6-3 to TRBJ2-1, with a tentative D call TRBD1 (5 bases). Trimming removed 6 bases at V and 8 bases at J, with 11 bases between. The CDR3 sequence is 12 residues long. Germline loops: CDR1 MNHEY, CDR2 SVGEGT. The CDR3 DNA is TGTGCCAGCAGCCAGGGTTACGATGAGCAGTTCTTC. This codes for CASSQGYDEQFF.